These 7 T cell receptor beta chains were sequenced from one sample in a study of blood T cell repertoires in COVID-19. The table came from immunoSEQ multiplex PCR; TCRdb's copy has only in-frame clones and leaves some out. Of 200,000 to 250,000 clones listed, roughly 85% are singletons. Sequenced: PBMCs or T cells enriched from blood (not recorded which). All receptors derive from a woman aged 45-59 years with acute COVID-19.

This clone has only a few counts. The J gene is TRBJ1-6, the V gene TRBV13; 9 bases are a match to TRBD1. Germline V CDR1 and CDR2: PRHDT, FYEKMQ (reference sequence). The CDR3 loop spans 17 amino acids. The junction had 7 bases not matched to a gene; V was cut back by 5 bases and J by 2 bases. The CDR3 coding sequence is TGTGCCAGCAGCCCTCGGACAGGGGATCCCTATAATTCACCCCTCCACTTT. As protein: CASSPRTGDPYNSPLHF.

This clone came up a few times. The chain carries TRBV4-1 and TRBJ1-1; 8 bases are shared with TRBD1. Germline V gives CDR1 MGHRA, CDR2 YSYEKL. J was trimmed by 6 bases and V by 0 bases; bases with no gene match: 6. The CDR3 has 15 residues. As DNA, the CDR3 is TGCGCCAGCAGCCAAGATCAGGGGGCGGCGGCTGAAGCTTTCTTT. This sequence encodes CASSQDQGAAAEAFF.

This chain connects TRBV18 to TRBJ1-1, with a tentative D call TRBD1 (5 bases). The CDR3 length is 17 residues. The V gene lost 0 bases and the J gene lost 4 bases, with 18 bases spanning the gap. Germline loops: CDR1 KGHSH, CDR2 LQKENI. The CDR3 sequence is CASSPPTVSGTGTEAFF. In DNA form, the CDR3 reads TGTGCCAGCTCACCACCGACAGTCTCTGGAACGGGCACTGAAGCTTTCTTT.

This chain uses TRBV9 with TRBJ2-1, with D perhaps matching TRBD2 (6 bases). Germline assignment: CDR1 SGDLS and CDR2 YYNGEE. V dropped 4 bases and J dropped 7 bases, with 15 bases sitting between them. There are 14 residues in the CDR3. The CDR3 sequence: CASSPPGAKNEQFF. DNA of the CDR3: TGTGCCAGCAGCCCGCCGGGAGCCAAGAATGAGCAGTTCTTC.

The count of this clone is one. The chain has TRBV5-4 and TRBJ2-1; 15 nucleotides line up with TRBD2. The CDR3 length is 15 residues. After removal of 2 bases from V and 15 bases from J, the junction contained 9 bases not matched to a gene. Per germline, CDR1 SGHNT and CDR2 YYREEE (reference sequence). The CDR3 DNA is TGTGCCAGCAGCTTCCGGACTAGCGGGGGGGTCGCTCGGTTCTTC. This gives the protein CASSFRTSGGVARFF.

This sequence joins TRBV14 and TRBJ1-1; 8 positions match TRBD1. The V and J ends lost 5 bases and 4 bases, in that order; junction bases with no gene match: 3. The CDR3 spans 13 residues. Germline V gives CDR1 SGHDN, CDR2 FVKESK. CDR3 sequence (DNA): TGTGCCAGCAGCAGGGACAGGCTCACTGAAGCTTTCTTT. Translation: CASSRDRLTEAFF.

CDR3 loop: CASSPTQGVWAYGYTF. The CDR3 DNA reads as TGTGCCAGCAGCCCTACCCAGGGGGTATGGGCCTATGGCTACACCTTC. V usage is TRBV11-2 and J usage is TRBJ1-2; 7 bases align to TRBD1. Germline V gives CDR1 SGHAT, CDR2 FQNNGV. This CDR3 has 16 residues. With 5 bases clipped from V and 4 bases from J, the junction kept 13 bases outside the gene matches.